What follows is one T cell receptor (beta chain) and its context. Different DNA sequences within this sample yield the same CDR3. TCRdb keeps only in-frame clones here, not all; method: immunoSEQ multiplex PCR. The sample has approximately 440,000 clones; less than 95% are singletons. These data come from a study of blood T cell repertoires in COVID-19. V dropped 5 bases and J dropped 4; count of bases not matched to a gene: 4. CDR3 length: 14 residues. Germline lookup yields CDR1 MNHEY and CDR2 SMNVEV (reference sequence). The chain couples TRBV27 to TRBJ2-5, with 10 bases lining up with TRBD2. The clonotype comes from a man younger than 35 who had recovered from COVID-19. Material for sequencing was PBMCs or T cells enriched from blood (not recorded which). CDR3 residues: CASSPRLAGETQYF. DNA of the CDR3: TGTGCCAGCAGTCCCAGACTAGCGGGAGAGACCCAGTACTTC.